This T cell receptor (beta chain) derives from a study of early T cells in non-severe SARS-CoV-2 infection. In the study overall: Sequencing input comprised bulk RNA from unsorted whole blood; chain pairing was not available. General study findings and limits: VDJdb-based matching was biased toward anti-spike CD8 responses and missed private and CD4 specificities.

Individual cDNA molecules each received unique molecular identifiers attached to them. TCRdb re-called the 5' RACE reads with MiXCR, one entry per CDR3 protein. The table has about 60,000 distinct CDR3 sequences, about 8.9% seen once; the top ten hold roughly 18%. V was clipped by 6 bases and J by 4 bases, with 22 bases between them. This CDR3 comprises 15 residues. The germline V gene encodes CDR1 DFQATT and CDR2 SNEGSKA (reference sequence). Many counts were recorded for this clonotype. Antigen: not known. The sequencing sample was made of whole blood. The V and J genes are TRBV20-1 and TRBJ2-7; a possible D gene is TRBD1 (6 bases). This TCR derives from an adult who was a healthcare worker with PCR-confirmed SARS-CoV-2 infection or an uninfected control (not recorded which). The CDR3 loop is CSARTDRGRGYEQYF. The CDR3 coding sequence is TGCAGTGCCCGGACGGACAGAGGGAGAGGATACGAGCAGTACTTC.